The TCR beta chain under discussion was sequenced for a study of blood T cells in healthy people across ages. Overall study findings and caveats: Those diversity estimates obtained from one million T cells were thought to be underestimates. Naive CD4+ cells and diversity were both higher in long-lived donors than in aged donors.

With respect to this clonotype: What it binds is unknown. Given a much more abundant clone one base away, this may be a read error.

Together with a sample-barcoded 5' primer, a J-beta primer mix was included in a second PCR lasting roughly 6 to 12 cycles. Via MiXCR, TCRdb re-called the 5' RACE reads, giving one row per CDR3 protein. The profile covers 630,000 or so distinct CDR3 sequences, with 32% appearing a single time and approximately 15% taken by the ten largest. Healthy Caucasians from Russia aged about 6 to 100 served as donors. Around 10 milliliters of peripheral blood were drawn from each donor. The sequenced material came from blood. The sequence was collected from an elderly woman in good health.

CDR3 sequence reads: CASSRGPLWGEQFF. The CDR3 coding sequence is TGTGCCAGCAGCCGGGGACCCCTGTGGGGTGAGCAGTTCTTC. V is TRBV7-2 and J is TRBJ2-1, with D perhaps being TRBD1 or TRBD2 (5 bases each). V lost 5 bases and J lost 9, with 17 bases in between. The CDR3 contains 14 residues. The V gene's germline CDR1 is SGHTA and CDR2 FQGNSA.